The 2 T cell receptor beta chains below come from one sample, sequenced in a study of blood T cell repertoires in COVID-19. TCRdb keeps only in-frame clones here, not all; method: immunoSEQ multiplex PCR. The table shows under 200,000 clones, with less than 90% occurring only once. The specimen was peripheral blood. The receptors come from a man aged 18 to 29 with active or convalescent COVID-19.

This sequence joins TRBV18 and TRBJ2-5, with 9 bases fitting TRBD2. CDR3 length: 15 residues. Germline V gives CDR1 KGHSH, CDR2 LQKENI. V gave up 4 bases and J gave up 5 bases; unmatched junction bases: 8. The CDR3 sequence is CASSQPLAGTETQYF. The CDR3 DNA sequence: TGTGCCAGCTCACAGCCACTAGCGGGTACGGAGACCCAGTACTTC.

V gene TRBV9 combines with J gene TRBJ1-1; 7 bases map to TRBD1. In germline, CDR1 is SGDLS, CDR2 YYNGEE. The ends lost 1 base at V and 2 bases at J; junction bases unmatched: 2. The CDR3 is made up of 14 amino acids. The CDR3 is CASSVTGVNTEAFF. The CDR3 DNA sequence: TGTGCCAGCAGCGTAACAGGGGTTAACACTGAAGCTTTCTTT. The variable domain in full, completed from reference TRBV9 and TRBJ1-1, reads DSGVTQTPKHLITATGQRVTLRCSPRSGDLSVYWYQQSLDQGLQFLIQYYNGEERAKGNILERFSAQQFPDLHSELNLSSLELGDSALYFCASSVTGVNTEAFFGQGTRLTVV.